A selection of T cell receptor beta chains follows, all from one sample in a study of CD8 T cells in ankylosing spondylitis. TCRdb reprocessed the 5' RACE reads with MiXCR, giving one entry per CDR3 protein. The table shows 200,000 to 300,000 distinct CDR3 sequences, with around 9.1% occurring only once. The specimen sequenced was blood, either unsorted or a sorted T cell fraction (not recorded which). The receptors come from a male donor with ankylosing spondylitis or in good health (not recorded which). Each CDR3 is given without its conserved first and last residue.

v_gene: TRBV20-1; CDR3aa: SAFGTTYEQY
v_gene: TRBV7-7; CDR3aa: ASSQGSSSGNTIY
v_gene: TRBV5-1; CDR3aa: ASSRTSGRINEQF
v_gene: TRBV20-1; CDR3aa: SASNRGSQETQY
v_gene: TRBV5-6; CDR3aa: ASSHGGTQETQY
v_gene: TRBV30; CDR3aa: AWSEGQGVDEQF
v_gene: TRBV10-2; CDR3aa: ASSDQREQY
v_gene: TRBV29-1; CDR3aa: SVLGQSNTGELF
v_gene: TRBV5-6; CDR3aa: ASSVDRSGNEKLF
v_gene: TRBV20-1; CDR3aa: SALSISGGQETQY
v_gene: TRBV3-1; CDR3aa: ASSQLSGTGELF
v_gene: TRBV5-1; CDR3aa: ASSLDLAGVGGSSYNEQF
v_gene: TRBV12-3/TRBV12-4; CDR3aa: ASSSVLDEQF
v_gene: TRBV6-1; CDR3aa: ASRDRYSYEQY
v_gene: TRBV7-2; CDR3aa: ASSSVNEETQY
v_gene: TRBV20-1; CDR3aa: SAHPPGQGVETQY
v_gene: TRBV7-4; CDR3aa: ASSEGTDTQY
v_gene: TRBV7-2; CDR3aa: ASSTGTENEKLF
v_gene: TRBV7-8; CDR3aa: ASSPGLMNTEAF
v_gene: TRBV7-8; CDR3aa: ASTPLAGTPQETQY
v_gene: TRBV4-1; CDR3aa: ASSQETAYTEAF
v_gene: TRBV6-5; CDR3aa: ASSHTPGQGSEAF
v_gene: TRBV5-6; CDR3aa: ASSLKQSGANVLT
v_gene: TRBV30; CDR3aa: AWSGPPNNSPLH
v_gene: TRBV3-1; CDR3aa: ASCPAGPPEHRNEQF
v_gene: TRBV7-7; CDR3aa: ASSLERPGANTGELF
v_gene: TRBV7-2; CDR3aa: ASSATGGEQF
v_gene: TRBV24-1; CDR3aa: ATSQGDSNQPQH
v_gene: TRBV5-5; CDR3aa: ASSLVADRGEQY
v_gene: TRBV24-1; CDR3aa: ATSDQNRGRRQDTQY
v_gene: TRBV28; CDR3aa: ASSLFLAGDGDNEQF
v_gene: TRBV29-1; CDR3aa: SVVALTSYEQY
v_gene: TRBV5-6; CDR3aa: ASSLDQAMNTEAF
v_gene: TRBV12-3/TRBV12-4; CDR3aa: ASSLQGVGGYT
v_gene: TRBV4-2; CDR3aa: ASSQEVTSNYGYT
v_gene: TRBV20-1; CDR3aa: SALDRGPTEAF
v_gene: TRBV7-9; CDR3aa: ASSPLRGGSYNEQF
v_gene: TRBV28; CDR3aa: ASSSYRGDYNSPLH
v_gene: TRBV2; CDR3aa: ASQADGDTQY
v_gene: TRBV6-5; CDR3aa: ASSTGAGTQY
v_gene: TRBV5-1; CDR3aa: ASSRELNTEAF
v_gene: TRBV9; CDR3aa: ASSVEPTQETQY
v_gene: TRBV12-3/TRBV12-4; CDR3aa: ASKDVAGEEETQY
v_gene: TRBV5-6; CDR3aa: ASSYFRDRGYGEAF
v_gene: TRBV20-1; CDR3aa: SASRTRVNEQF
v_gene: TRBV7-9; CDR3aa: ASSPGAPLNTEAF
v_gene: TRBV4-2; CDR3aa: ASSQGSGDRSQY
v_gene: TRBV11-3; CDR3aa: ASSSPLNYNEQF
v_gene: TRBV5-8; CDR3aa: ASSDGQGVYEQY
v_gene: TRBV7-3; CDR3aa: ASGAGDRGYT
v_gene: TRBV5-1; CDR3aa: ASSLGTIGFSYEQY
v_gene: TRBV20-1; CDR3aa: SANPQGRYTEAF
v_gene: TRBV29-1; CDR3aa: SVAHVTTNLNEQF
v_gene: TRBV9; CDR3aa: ASSVSSLAGYNEQF
v_gene: TRBV18; CDR3aa: ASSPVARKDTQY
v_gene: TRBV19; CDR3aa: ASSIEAISYNSPLH
v_gene: TRBV5-5; CDR3aa: ASSLDGVGDTQY
v_gene: TRBV20-1; CDR3aa: SARGDSAPHGYT
v_gene: TRBV27; CDR3aa: ASSRGTGAYGYT
v_gene: TRBV7-8; CDR3aa: ASNRGAAGETQY